This T cell receptor beta chain is from a study of shared clonotypes between healthy human individuals. Germline CDR1 reads SGHRS; CDR2 reads YFSETQ. Trimming took off 4 bases at V and 0 bases at J, with 11 bases between the two ends. The CDR3 sequence is 15 residues long. The protocol was immunoSEQ multiplex PCR, while the TCRdb copy is restricted to in-frame clones and leaves out a portion. The repertoire holds millions of clones, with 95% as singletons. The V call is TRBV5-1, the J call TRBJ1-3; no reliable D call. The specimen was naive CD4+ T cells sorted from blood. Subset given: CD45RA+ positively selected. The clonotype comes from a man aged 18-30 years in good health. CDR3 protein: CASSMDGSSGNTIYF. Written as DNA, the CDR3 is TGCGCCAGCAGCATGGACGGGAGCTCTGGAAACACCATATATTTT.